The clone carrying this TCR beta chain was seen ten or more times. Germline V gene lookup returns CDR1 LGHNA and CDR2 YSLEER. The CDR3 has 14 amino acids. Unmatched junction bases numbered 9, after V lost 4 bases and J lost 7 bases. One entry per CDR3 protein, called by TCRdb with MiXCR from the 5' RACE reads. The sample yields some 150,000 distinct CDR3 sequences, around 6.3% seen once. The sample originates from a study of T cells after yellow fever vaccination. The sequence derives from a man under 40 who received the YFV17D yellow fever vaccine. The sample was CD4+ T cells sorted from PBMCs, taken 10 days after the yellow fever booster vaccination. This sequence joins TRBV4-3 and TRBJ1-2; 7 bases line up with TRBD1. CDR3 coding DNA: TGCGCCAGCAGCCGAGAACAGGGGCGAAGTGGCTACACCTTC. Its protein is CASSREQGRSGYTF.